What follows are 6 T cell receptor beta chains derived from one specimen sequenced in a study of blood T cell repertoires in COVID-19. TCRdb's copy holds only in-frame clones and misses some; the assay was immunoSEQ multiplex PCR. Of around 190,000 clones in the sample, 84% were seen once. Source material: peripheral blood. These receptor sequences come from a human donor in a cohort sampled during active COVID-19.

The chain combines TRBV5-7 with TRBJ2-7; D perhaps matches TRBD2 (7 bases). TRBV5-7 is reported as an ORF; its role is uncertain. V was clipped by 4 bases and J by 3 bases, with 23 bases between them. The CDR3 is 17 amino acids. In nucleotides, the CDR3 is TGTGCCAGCAGCAATGAGGAGGAGGGGGGGATGATCTACGAGCAGTACTTC. This translates into CASSNEEEGGMIYEQYF.

The chain employs TRBV28 and TRBJ2-1; TRBD2 might be the D (5 bases). This CDR3 is 11 amino acids long. Germline assignment: CDR1 MDHEN and CDR2 SYDVKM. With 5 bases removed from V and 13 bases from J, the gap between germline ends came to 12 bases. The CDR3 loop reads CASSPGLSQFF. CDR3 coding DNA: TGTGCCAGCAGTCCCGGACTCTCTCAGTTCTTC.

The chain employs TRBV30 and TRBJ2-7; 10 nucleotides match TRBD1. V trimming: 1 base; J trimming: 2 bases; junction bases outside the gene matches: 2. Germline V gives CDR1 GTSNPN, CDR2 SVGIG (reference sequence). The length of the CDR3 is 14 residues. CDR3 DNA sequence: TGTGCCTGGAGTGAAGGGACAGGGGCCTACGAGCAGTACTTC. Protein: CAWSEGTGAYEQYF.

The rearrangement links TRBV4-2 to TRBJ2-5; 7 positions agree with TRBD1. This CDR3 comprises 15 residues. In germline, CDR1 is LGHNA, CDR2 YNFKEQ. J gave up 5 bases and V 5 bases, and 11 bases lay outside the gene matches. The CDR3 bases are TGTGCCAGCAGCTTCGGGACAGCCCAATGGGAGACCCAGTACTTC. Translating gives CASSFGTAQWETQYF.

This clone has a count of ten or more. The chain couples TRBV21-1 to TRBJ2-7; the listed D gene, TRBD1, was not tested against the DNA. TRBV21-1 is an annotated pseudogene. The CDR3 loop spans 19 amino acids. CDR3 in amino acids: CASSKVGERGQAFTYEQYF. CDR3 nucleotides: TGTGCCAGCAGCAAAGTGGGGGAAAGAGGACAGGCTTTCACCTACGAGCAGTACTTC.

The rearrangement uses TRBV7-8 and TRBJ1-2; 8 positions agree with TRBD1. CDR1 SGHVS and CDR2 FQNEAQ come from the germline V gene. This CDR3 is built from 15 residues. The V and J ends lost 2 bases and 2 bases, in that order; junction bases with no gene match: 4. The CDR3 is CASSLSTGANYGYTF. The CDR3 DNA reads as TGTGCCAGCAGCTTATCGACAGGGGCCAACTATGGCTACACCTTC.